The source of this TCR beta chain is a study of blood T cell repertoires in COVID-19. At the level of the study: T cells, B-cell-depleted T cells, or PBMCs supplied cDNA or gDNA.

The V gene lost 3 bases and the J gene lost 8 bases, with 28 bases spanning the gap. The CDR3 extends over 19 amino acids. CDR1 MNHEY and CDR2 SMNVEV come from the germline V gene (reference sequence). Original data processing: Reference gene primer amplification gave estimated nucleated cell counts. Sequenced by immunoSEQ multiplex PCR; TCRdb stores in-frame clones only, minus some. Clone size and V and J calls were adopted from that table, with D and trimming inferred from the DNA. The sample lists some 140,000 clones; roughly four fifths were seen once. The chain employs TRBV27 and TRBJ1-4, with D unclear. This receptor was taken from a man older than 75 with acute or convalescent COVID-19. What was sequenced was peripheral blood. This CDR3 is CASSFAVEVGKAALEKLFF. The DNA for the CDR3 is TGTGCCAGCAGTTTCGCGGTAGAGGTAGGTAAGGCGGCATTGGAAAAACTGTTTTTT.